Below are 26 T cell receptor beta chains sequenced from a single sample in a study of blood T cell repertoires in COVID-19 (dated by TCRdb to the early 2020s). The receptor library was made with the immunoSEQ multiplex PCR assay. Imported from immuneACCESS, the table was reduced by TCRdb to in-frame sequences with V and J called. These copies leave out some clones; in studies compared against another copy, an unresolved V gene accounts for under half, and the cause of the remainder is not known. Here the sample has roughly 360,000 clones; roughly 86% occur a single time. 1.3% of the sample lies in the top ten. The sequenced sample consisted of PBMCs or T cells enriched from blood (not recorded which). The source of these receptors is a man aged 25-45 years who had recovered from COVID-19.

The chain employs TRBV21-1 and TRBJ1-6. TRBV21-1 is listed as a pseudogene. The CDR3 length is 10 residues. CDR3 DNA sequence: TGTGCCAGCAGCTTGAGGGCCGTCCACTTT. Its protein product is CASSLRAVHF.

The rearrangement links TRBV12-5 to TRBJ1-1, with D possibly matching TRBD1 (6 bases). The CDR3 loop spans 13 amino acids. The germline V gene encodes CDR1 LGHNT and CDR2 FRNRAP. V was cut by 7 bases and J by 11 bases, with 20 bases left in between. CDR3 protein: CASENRERRSAFF. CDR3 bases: TGTGCTAGTGAAAACAGGGAGCGACGTTCGGCTTTCTTT.

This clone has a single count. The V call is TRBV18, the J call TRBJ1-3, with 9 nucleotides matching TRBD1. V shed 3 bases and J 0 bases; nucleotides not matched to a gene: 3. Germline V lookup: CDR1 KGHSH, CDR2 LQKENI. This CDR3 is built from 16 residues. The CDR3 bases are TGTGCCAGCTCACCTGGGACAGGGAACTCTGGAAACACCATATATTTT. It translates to CASSPGTGNSGNTIYF.

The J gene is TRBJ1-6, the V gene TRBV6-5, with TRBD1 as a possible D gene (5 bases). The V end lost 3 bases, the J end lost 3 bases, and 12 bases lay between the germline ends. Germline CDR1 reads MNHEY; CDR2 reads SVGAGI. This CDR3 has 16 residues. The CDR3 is CASSYEGANYNSPLHF. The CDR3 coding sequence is TGTGCCAGCAGTTATGAAGGGGCGAACTATAATTCACCCCTCCACTTT.

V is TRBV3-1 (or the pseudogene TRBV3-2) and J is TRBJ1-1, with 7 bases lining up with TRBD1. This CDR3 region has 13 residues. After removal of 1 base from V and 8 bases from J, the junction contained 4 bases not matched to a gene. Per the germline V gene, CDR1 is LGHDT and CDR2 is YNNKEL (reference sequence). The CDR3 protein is CASSQGTGAEAFF. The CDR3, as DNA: TGTGCCAGCAGCCAAGGGACAGGAGCCGAAGCTTTCTTT.

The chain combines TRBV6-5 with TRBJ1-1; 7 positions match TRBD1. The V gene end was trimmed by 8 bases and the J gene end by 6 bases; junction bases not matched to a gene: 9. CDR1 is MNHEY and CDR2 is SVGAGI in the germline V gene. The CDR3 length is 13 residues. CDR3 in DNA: TGTGCCAGCCTAGGGGGCGCATGGGCTGAAGCTTTCTTT. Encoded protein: CASLGGAWAEAFF.

The CDR3 sequence: CASSLTEEQYF. The CDR3 bases are TGTGCCAGCAGCTTAACGGAGGAGCAGTACTTC. This sequence joins TRBV7-2 and TRBJ2-7; D not certain. Germline V gene data show CDR1 as SGHTA and CDR2 as FQGNSA. The V end lost 2 bases, the J end lost 7 bases, and 6 bases lay between the germline ends. The CDR3 extends over 11 amino acids.

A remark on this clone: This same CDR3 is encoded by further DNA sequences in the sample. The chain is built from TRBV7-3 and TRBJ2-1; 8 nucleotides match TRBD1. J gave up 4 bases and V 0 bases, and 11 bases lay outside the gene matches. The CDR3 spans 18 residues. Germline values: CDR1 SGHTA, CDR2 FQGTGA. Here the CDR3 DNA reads TGTGCCAGCAGCTTAACGTCACTCCAGGGGGCTTTGTACAATGAGCAGTTCTTC. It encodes CASSLTSLQGALYNEQFF. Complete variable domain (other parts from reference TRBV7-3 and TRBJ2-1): GAGVSQTPSNKVTEKGKYVELRCDPISGHTALYWYRQSLGQGPEFLIYFQGTGAADDSGLPNDRFFAVRPEGSVSTLKIQRTERGDSAVYLCASSLTSLQGALYNEQFFGPGTRLTVL.

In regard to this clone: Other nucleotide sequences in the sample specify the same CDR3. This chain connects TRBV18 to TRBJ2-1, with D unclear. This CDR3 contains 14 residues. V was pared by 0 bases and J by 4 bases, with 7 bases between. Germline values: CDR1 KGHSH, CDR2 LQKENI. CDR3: CASSPPSGYNEQFF. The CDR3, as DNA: TGTGCCAGCTCACCACCGTCCGGTTACAATGAGCAGTTCTTC.

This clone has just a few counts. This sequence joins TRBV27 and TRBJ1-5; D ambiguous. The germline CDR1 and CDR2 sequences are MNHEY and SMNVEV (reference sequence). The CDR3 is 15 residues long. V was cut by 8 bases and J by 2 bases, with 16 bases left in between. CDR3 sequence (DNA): TGTGCCAGCTCTAAAGAGGGAACCGGCAATCAGCCCCAGCATTTT. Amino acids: CASSKEGTGNQPQHF.

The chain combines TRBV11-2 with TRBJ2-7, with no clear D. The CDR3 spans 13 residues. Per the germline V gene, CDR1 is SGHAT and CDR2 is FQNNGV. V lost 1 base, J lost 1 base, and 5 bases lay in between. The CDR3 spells CASSLGASYEQYF. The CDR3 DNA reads TGTGCCAGCAGCTTAGGGGCGTCCTACGAGCAGTACTTC.

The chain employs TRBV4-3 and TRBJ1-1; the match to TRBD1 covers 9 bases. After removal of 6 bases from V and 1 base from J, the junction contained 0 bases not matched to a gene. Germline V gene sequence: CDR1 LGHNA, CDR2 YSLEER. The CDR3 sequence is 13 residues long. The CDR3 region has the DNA TGCGCCAGCAGGGGACAGGGGAACACTGAAGCTTTCTTT. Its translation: CASRGQGNTEAFF.

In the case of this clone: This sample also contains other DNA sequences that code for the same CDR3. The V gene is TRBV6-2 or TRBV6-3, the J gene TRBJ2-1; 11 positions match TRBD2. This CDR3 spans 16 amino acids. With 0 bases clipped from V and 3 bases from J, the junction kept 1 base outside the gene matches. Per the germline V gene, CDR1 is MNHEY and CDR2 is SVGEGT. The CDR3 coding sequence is TGTGCCAGCAGTTACTCTGGACTAGCGGGCTACAATGAGCAGTTCTTC. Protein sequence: CASSYSGLAGYNEQFF.

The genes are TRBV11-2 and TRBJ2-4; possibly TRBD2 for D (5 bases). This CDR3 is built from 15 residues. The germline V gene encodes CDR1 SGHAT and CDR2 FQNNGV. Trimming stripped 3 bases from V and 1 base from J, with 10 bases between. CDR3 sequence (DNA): TGTGCCAGCAGCTTCGTTCCGGGGGCCAAAAACATTCAGTACTTC. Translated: CASSFVPGAKNIQYF.

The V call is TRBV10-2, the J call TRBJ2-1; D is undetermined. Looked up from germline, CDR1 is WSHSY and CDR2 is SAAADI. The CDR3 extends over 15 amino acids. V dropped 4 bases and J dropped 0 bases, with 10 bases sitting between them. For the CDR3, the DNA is TGCGCCAGCAGTGGAATAGTTAGCTCCTACAATGAGCAGTTCTTC. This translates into CASSGIVSSYNEQFF.

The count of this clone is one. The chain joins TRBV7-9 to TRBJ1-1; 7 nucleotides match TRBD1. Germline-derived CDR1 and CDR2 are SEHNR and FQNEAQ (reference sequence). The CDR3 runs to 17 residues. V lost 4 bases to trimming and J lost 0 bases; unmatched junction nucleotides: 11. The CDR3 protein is CASSSIGQVILNTEAFF. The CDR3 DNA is TGTGCCAGCAGCTCTATCGGACAGGTGATCCTGAACACTGAAGCTTTCTTT.

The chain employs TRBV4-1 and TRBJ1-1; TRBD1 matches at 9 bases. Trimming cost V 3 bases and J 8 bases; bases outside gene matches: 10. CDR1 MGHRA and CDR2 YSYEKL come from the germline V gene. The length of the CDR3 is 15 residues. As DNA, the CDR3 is TGCGCCAGCAGCCATGCGACAGGGGGGGGGAGAGAAGCTTTCTTT. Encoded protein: CASSHATGGGREAFF.

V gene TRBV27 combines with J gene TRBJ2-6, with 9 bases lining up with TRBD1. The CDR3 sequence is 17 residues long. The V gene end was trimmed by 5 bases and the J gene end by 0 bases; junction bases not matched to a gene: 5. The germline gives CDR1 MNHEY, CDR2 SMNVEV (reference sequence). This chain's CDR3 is CASSAGTGYSGANVLTF. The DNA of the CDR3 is TGTGCCAGCAGTGCCGGGACAGGGTACTCTGGGGCCAACGTCCTGACTTTC.

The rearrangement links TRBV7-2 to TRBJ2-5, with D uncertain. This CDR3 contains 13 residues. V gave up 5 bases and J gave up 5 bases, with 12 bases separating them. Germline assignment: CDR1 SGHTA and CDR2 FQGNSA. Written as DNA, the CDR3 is TGTGCCAGCAGCCGCGGCCCCGGGGAGACCCAGTACTTC. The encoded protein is CASSRGPGETQYF.

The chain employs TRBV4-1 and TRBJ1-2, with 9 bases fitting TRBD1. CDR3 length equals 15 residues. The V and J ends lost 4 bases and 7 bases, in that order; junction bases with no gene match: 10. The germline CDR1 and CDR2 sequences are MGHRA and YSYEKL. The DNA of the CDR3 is TGCGCCAGCAGCCCTCACAGGGGGCGCGATGCTGGCTACACCTTC. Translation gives CASSPHRGRDAGYTF.

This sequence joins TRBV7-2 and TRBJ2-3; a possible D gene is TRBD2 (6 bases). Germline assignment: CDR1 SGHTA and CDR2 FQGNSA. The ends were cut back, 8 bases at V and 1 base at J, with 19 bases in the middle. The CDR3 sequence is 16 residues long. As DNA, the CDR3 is TGTGCCAGCTCATCACCCCCGGGACTTCGCACAGATACGCAGTATTTT. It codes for CASSSPPGLRTDTQYF. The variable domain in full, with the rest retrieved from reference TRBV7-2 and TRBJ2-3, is GAGVSQSPSNKVTEKGKDVELRCDPISGHTALYWYRQSLGQGLEFLIYFQGNSAPDKSGLPSDRFSAERTGGSVSTLTIQRTQQEDSAVYLCASSSPPGLRTDTQYFGPGTRLTVL.

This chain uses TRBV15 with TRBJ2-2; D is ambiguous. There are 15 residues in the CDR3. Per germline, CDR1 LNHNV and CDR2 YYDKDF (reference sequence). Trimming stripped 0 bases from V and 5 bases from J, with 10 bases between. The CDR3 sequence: CATSRDESPTGELFF. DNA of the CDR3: TGTGCCACCAGCAGAGATGAGAGCCCGACCGGGGAGCTGTTTTTT.

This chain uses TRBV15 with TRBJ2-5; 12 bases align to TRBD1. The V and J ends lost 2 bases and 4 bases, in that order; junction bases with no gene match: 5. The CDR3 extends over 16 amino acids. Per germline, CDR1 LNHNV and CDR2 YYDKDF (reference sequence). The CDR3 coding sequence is TGTGCCACCAGCAGAACTCCGGGACAGGGGGCAGAGACCCAGTACTTC. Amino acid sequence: CATSRTPGQGAETQYF. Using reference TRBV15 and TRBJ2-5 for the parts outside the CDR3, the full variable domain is DAMVIQNPRYQVTQFGKPVTLSCSQTLNHNVMYWYQQKSSQAPKLLFHYYDKDFNNEADTPDNFQSRRPNTSFCFLDIRSPGLGDTAMYLCATSRTPGQGAETQYFGPGTRLLVL.

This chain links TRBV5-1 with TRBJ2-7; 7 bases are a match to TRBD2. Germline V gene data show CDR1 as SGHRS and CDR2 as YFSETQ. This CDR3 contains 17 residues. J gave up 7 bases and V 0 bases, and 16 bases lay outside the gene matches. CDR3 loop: CASSLAPTGRGVEEQYF. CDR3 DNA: TGCGCCAGCAGCTTGGCCCCGACGGGGAGGGGAGTTGAAGAGCAGTACTTC.

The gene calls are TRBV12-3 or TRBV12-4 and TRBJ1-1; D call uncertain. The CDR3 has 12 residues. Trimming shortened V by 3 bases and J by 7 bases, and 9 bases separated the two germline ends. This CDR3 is CASSFVGIEAFF. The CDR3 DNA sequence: TGTGCCAGCAGTTTCGTCGGGATTGAAGCTTTCTTT.

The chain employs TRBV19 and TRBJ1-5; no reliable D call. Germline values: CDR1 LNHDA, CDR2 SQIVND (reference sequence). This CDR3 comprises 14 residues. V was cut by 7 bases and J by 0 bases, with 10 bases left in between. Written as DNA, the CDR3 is TGTGCCAGTACGGTCCTATCTAGCAATCAGCCCCAGCATTTT. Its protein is CASTVLSSNQPQHF.